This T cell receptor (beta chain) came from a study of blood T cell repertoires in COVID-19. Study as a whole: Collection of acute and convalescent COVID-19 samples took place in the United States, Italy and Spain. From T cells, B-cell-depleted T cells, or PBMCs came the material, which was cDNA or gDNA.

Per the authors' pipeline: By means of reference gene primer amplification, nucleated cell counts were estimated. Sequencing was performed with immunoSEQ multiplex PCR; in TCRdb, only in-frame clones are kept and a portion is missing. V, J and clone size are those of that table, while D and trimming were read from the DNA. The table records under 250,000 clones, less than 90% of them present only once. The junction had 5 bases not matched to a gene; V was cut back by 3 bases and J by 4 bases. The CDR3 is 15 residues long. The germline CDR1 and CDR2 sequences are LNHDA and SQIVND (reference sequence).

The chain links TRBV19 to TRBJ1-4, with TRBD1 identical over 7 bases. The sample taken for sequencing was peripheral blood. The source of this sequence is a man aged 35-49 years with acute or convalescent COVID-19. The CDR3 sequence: CASSMRGGLNEKLFF. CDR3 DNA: TGTGCCAGTAGTATGAGAGGGGGCCTTAATGAAAAACTGTTTTTT. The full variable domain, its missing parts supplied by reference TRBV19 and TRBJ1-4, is DGGITQSPKYLFRKEGQNVTLSCEQNLNHDAMYWYRQDPGQGLRLIYYSQIVNDFQKGDIAEGYSVSREKKESFPLTVTSAQKNPTAFYLCASSMRGGLNEKLFFGSGTQLSVL.